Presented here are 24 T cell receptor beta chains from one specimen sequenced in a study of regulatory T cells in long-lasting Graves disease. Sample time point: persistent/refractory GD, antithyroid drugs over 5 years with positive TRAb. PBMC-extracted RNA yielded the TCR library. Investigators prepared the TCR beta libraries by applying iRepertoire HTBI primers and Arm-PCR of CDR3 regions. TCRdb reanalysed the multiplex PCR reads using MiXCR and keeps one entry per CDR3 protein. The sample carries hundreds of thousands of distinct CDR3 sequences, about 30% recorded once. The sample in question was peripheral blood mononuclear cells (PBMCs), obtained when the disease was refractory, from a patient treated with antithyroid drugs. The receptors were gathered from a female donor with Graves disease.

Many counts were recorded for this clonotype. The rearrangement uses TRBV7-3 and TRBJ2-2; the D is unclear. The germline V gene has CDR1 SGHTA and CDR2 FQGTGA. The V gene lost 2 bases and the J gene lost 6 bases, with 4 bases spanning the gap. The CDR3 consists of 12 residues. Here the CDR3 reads CASSLGSGELFF. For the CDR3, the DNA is TGTGCCAGCAGCTTAGGGTCCGGGGAGCTGTTTTTT.

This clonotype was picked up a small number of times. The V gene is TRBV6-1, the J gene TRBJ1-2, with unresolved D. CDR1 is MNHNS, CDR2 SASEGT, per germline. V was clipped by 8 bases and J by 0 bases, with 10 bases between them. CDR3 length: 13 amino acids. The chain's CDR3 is CASHPGPNYGYTF. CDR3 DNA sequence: TGTGCCAGCCACCCCGGGCCTAACTATGGCTACACCTTC.

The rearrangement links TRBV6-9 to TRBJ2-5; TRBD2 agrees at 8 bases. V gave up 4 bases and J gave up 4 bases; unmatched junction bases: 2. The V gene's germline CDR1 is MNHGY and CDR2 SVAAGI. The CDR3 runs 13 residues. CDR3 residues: CASSWAGGETQYF. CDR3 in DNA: TGTGCCAGCAGTTGGGCGGGAGGAGAGACCCAGTACTTC.

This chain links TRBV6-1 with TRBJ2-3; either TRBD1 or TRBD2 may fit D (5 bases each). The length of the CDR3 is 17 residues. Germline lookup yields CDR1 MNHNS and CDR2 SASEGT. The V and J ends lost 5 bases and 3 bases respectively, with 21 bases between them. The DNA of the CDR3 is TGTGCCAGCAGTTACACGGGGCACCCTTCCCGTACAGATACGCAGTATTTT. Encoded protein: CASSYTGHPSRTDTQYF.

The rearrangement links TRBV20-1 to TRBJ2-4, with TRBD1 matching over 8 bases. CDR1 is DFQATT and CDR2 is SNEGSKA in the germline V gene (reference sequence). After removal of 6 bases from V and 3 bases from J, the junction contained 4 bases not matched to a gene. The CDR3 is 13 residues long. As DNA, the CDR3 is TGCAGTGCGGAGGGACAGGACAAAAACATTCAGTACTTC. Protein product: CSAEGQDKNIQYF.

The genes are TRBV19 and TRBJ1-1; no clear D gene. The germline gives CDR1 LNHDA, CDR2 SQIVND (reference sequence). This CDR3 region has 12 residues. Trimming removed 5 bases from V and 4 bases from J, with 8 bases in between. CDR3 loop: CASSDRSTEAFF. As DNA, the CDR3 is TGTGCCAGTAGTGATCGGAGCACTGAAGCTTTCTTT.

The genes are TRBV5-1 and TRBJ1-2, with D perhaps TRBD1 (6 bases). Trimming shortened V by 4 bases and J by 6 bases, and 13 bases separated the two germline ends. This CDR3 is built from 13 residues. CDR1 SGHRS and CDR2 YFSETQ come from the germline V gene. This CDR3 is CASSVRHRDGYTF. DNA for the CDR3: TGCGCCAGCAGCGTGCGTCACAGGGATGGCTACACCTTC. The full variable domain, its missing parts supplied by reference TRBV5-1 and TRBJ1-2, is KAGVTQTPRYLIKTRGQQVTLSCSPISGHRSVSWYQQTPGQGLQFLFEYFSETQRNKGNFPGRFSGRQFSNSRSEMNVSTLELGDSALYLCASSVRHRDGYTFGSGTRLTVV.

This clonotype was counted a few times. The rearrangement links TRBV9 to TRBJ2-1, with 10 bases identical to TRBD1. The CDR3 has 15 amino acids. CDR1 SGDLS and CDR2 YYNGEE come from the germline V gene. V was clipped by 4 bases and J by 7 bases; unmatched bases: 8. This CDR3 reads CASSPRGTGANEQFF. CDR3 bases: TGTGCCAGCAGCCCCCGTGGGACAGGGGCTAATGAGCAGTTCTTC.

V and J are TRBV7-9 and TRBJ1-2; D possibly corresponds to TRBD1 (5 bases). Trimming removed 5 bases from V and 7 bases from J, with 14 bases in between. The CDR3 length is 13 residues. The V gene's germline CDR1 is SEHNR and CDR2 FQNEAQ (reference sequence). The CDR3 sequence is CASSVGTFRGYTF. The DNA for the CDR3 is TGTGCCAGCAGCGTTGGGACTTTCCGTGGCTACACCTTC.

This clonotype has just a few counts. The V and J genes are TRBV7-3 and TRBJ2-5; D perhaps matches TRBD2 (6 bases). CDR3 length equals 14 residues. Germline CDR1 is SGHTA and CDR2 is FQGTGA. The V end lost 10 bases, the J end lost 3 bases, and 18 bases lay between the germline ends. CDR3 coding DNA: TGTGCCACCCCGCCCGCGAGGGAGGAAGAGACCCAGTACTTC. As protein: CATPPAREEETQYF.

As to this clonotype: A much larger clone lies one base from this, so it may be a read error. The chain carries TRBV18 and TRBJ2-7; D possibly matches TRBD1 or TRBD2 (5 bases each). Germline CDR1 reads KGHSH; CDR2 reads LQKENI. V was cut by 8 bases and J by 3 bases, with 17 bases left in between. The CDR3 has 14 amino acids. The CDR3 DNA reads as TGTGCCAGCAGCACCGGGGCAGGGTTCTACGAGCAGTACTTC. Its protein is CASSTGAGFYEQYF.

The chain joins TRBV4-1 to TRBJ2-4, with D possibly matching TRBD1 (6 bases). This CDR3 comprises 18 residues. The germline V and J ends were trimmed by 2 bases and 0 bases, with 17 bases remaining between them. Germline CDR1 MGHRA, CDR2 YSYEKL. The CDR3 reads CASSQTGQSSLAKNIQYF. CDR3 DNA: TGCGCCAGCAGCCAAACAGGGCAGAGTTCATTAGCCAAAAACATTCAGTACTTC.

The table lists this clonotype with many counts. CDR3 amino acids: CASNRGLGSNEKLFF. The DNA of the CDR3 is TGCGCCAGCAACAGGGGGCTTGGATCTAATGAAAAACTGTTTTTT. This chain connects TRBV5-1 to TRBJ1-4; TRBD1 aligns across 9 bases. Trimming removed 6 bases from V and 3 bases from J; junction bases left unmatched: 6. CDR3 size: 15 residues. CDR1 and CDR2 (germline): SGHRS, YFSETQ. The whole variable domain, remainder taken from reference TRBV5-1 and TRBJ1-4, is KAGVTQTPRYLIKTRGQQVTLSCSPISGHRSVSWYQQTPGQGLQFLFEYFSETQRNKGNFPGRFSGRQFSNSRSEMNVSTLELGDSALYLCASNRGLGSNEKLFFGSGTQLSVL.

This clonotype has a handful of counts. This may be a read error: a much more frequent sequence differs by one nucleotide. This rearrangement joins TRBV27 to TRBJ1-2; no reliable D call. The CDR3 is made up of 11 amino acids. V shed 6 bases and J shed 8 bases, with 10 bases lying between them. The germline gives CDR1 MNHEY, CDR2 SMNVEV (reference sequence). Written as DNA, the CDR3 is TGTGCCAGCAGCCCCGGGGAGGGCTACACCTTC. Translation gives CASSPGEGYTF.

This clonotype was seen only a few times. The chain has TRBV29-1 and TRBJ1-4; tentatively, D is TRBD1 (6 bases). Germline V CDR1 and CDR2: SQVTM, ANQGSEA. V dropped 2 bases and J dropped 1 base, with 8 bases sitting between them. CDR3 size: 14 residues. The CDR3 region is CSVELRGTNEKLFF. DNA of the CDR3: TGCAGCGTTGAACTCAGGGGAACTAATGAAAAACTGTTTTTT.

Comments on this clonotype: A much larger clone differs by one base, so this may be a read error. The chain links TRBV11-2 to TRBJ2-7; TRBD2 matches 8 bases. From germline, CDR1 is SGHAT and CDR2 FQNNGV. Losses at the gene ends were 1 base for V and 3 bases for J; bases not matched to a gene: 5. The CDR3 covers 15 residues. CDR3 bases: TGTGCCAGCAGCTTAGGCGGGAGGACCATCTACGAGCAGTACTTC. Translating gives CASSLGGRTIYEQYF. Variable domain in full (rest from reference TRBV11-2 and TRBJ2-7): EAGVAQSPRYKIIEKRQSVAFWCNPISGHATLYWYQQILGQGPKLLIQFQNNGVVDDSQLPKDRFSAERLKGVDSTLKIQPAKLEDSAVYLCASSLGGRTIYEQYFGPGTRLTVT.

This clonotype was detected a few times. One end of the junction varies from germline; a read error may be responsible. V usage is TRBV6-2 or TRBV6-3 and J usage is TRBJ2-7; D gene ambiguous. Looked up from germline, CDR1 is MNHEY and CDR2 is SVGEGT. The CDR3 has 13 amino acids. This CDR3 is CASSSLGSSEQYF. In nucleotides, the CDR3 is TGTGCCAGCAGTTCTTTGGGGTCCTCCGAGCAGTACTTC.

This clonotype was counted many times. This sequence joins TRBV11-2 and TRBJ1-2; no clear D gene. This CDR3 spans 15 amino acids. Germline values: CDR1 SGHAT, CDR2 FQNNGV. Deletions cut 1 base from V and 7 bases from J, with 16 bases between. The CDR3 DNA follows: TGTGCCAGCAGCTTAGCGTTGGGAGGTTTCTCTGGCTACACCTTC. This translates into CASSLALGGFSGYTF.

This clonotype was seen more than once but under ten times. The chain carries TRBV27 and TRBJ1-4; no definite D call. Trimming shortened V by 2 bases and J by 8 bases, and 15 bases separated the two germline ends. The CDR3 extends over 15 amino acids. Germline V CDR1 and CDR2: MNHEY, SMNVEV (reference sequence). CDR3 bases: TGTGCCAGCAGTTTACGGCCCCCGATACGCGAAAAACTGTTTTTT. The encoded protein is CASSLRPPIREKLFF. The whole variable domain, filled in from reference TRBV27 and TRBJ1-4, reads EAQVTQNPRYLITVTGKKLTVTCSQNMNHEYMSWYRQDPGLGLRQIYYSMNVEVTDKGDVPEGYKVSRKEKRNFPLILESPSPNQTSLYFCASSLRPPIREKLFFGSGTQLSVL.

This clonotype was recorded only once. The CDR3 sequence is CASSSPGRGINEQYF. The CDR3 region has the DNA TGTGCCAGCAGTTCCCCGGGGAGGGGGATCAACGAGCAGTACTTC. This chain joins TRBV27 and TRBJ2-7, with a possible D match to TRBD2 (7 bases). V lost 4 bases, J lost 5 bases, and 18 bases lay in between. Germline CDR1 is MNHEY and CDR2 is SMNVEV (reference sequence). The CDR3 spans 15 residues.

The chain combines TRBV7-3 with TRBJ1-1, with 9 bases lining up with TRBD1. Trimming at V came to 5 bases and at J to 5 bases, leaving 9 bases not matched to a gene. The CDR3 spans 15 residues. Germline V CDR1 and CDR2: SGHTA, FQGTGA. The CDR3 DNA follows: TGTGCCAGCAGCGTCAACAGGGGGCTGGATACTGAAGCTTTCTTT. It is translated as CASSVNRGLDTEAFF.

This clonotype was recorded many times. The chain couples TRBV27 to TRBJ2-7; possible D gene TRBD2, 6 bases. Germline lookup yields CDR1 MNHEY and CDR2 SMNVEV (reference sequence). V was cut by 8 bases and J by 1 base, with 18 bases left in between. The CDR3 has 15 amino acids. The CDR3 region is CASGLTARLSYEQYF. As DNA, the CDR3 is TGTGCCAGCGGACTAACAGCGAGGCTTTCCTACGAGCAGTACTTC.

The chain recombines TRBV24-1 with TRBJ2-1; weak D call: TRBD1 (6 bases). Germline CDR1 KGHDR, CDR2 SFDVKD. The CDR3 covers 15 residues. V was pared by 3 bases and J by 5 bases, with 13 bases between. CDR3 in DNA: TGTGCCACCAGTGATGTCGGGACACCCGACAATGAGCAGTTCTTC. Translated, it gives CATSDVGTPDNEQFF.

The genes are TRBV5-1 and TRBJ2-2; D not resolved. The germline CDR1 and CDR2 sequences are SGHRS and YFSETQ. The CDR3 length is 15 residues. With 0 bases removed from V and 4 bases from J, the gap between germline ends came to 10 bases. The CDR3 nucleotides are TGCGCCAGCAGCTTGGACCCCAGAGTCACCGGGGAGCTGTTTTTT. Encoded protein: CASSLDPRVTGELFF.